This T cell receptor (beta chain) is from a study of blood T cell repertoires in COVID-19. Whole-study context: Some COVID-19 samples were acute and others convalescent; all came from the United States, Italy and Spain. Sample material is recorded as cDNA or gDNA derived from T cells, B-cell-depleted T cells, or PBMCs.

In the source study's methods: Reference gene primer amplification gave nucleated cell count estimates. Libraries were prepared by immunoSEQ multiplex PCR; TCRdb keeps only in-frame clonotypes and omits some of them. For V, J and clone size, that table is used; D and trimming come from the DNA. Seen here are some 130,000 clones, roughly 85% observed once, and the top ten hold 3% to 4.5%. CDR1 and CDR2 from the germline V gene are KGHSH and LQKENI. The length of the CDR3 is 15 residues. Trimming stripped 0 bases from V and 7 bases from J, with 13 bases between. This rearrangement joins TRBV18 to TRBJ2-4; D might be TRBD1 (5 bases). This TCR was sampled from a man between 60 and 75 years old with acute or convalescent COVID-19. What was sequenced was peripheral blood. The CDR3 reads CASSPPLDSSNIQYF. The CDR3, as DNA: TGTGCCAGCTCACCACCGTTAGACAGTTCGAACATTCAGTACTTC.